The 23 T cell receptor beta chains below come from one sample, sequenced in a study of T cells in women clearing cervical HPV infection. Measured with immunoSEQ multiplex PCR; TCRdb has only the in-frame clones, and not every one. This sample's clone table lists about 26,000 clones. Material for sequencing was blood buffy coat. These receptors all come from a woman aged 18-69 years with a cervical HPV16 infection that either progressed to CIN3+ or cleared (not recorded which).

In the case of this clone: The read comes to an end 3 residues before the CDR3 does, leaving the germline J gene to fill in the end. The V and J genes are TRBV19 and TRBJ2-7; 7 bases fit TRBD2. V was clipped by 3 bases and J by 4 bases; unmatched bases: 6. Looked up from germline, CDR1 is LNHDA and CDR2 is SQIVND (reference sequence). The CDR3 totals 14 residues. The CDR3 loop is CASSIRSSGYEQYF. Incomplete CDR3 DNA: TGTGCCAGTAGTATCCGGTCTAGCGGTTACGAG.

Points on this clone: The CDR3 goes on 3 residues after the read ends, and that part is filled in from the germline J gene. The rearrangement uses TRBV5-6 and TRBJ1-6, with TRBD1 identical over 7 bases. Unmatched junction bases numbered 3, after V lost 2 bases and J lost 7 bases. This CDR3 comprises 14 residues. The germline V gene encodes CDR1 SGHDT and CDR2 YYEEEE. The CDR3 DNA, read in part, is TGTGCCAGCAGCTTCGGGACAGCGAATTCACCC. Translated: CASSFGTANSP. The whole CDR3 is CASSFGTANSPLHF.

With respect to this clone: With the read ending 3 residues before the CDR3 end, the germline J gene is used to fill in that end. The chain is built from TRBV29-1 and TRBJ2-7; TRBD1 matches at 8 bases. Losses at the gene ends were 1 base for V and 6 bases for J; bases not matched to a gene: 5. Germline-derived CDR1 and CDR2 are SQVTM and ANQGSEA. The CDR3 loop spans 13 amino acids. Partial CDR3 DNA: TGCAGCGTTGAAGTGGGCAGGGGGCTCGAG. This gives the protein CSVEVGRGLE. The CDR3, in full, reads CSVEVGRGLEQYF.

With regard to this clone: The CDR3 end falls 3 residues outside the read, so it is completed with the germline J gene. The rearrangement links TRBV20-1 to TRBJ1-2; 8 bases line up with TRBD1. CDR1 and CDR2 (germline): DFQATT, SNEGSKA (reference sequence). The CDR3 runs to 15 residues. CDR3 DNA (partial): TGCAGTGCACCGGGGACAGGACAAACGCGGGGGGGC. Its translation is CSAPGTGQTRGG. The CDR3 reads in full as CSAPGTGQTRGGYTF.

Comment on this clone: The missing CDR3 end, 3 residues past where the read stops, is filled in from the germline J gene. The rearrangement links TRBV19 to TRBJ2-7, with TRBD2 identical over 10 bases. Germline CDR1 is LNHDA and CDR2 is SQIVND (reference sequence). V was pared by 1 base and J by 2 bases, with 5 bases of the junction left unmatched. The CDR3 is 16 amino acids. The CDR3 is CASSIGASGGPYEQYF. The CDR3 DNA, read in part, is TGTGCCAGTAGTATAGGGGCTAGCGGGGGACCCTACGAG.

Comment on this clone: With the read ending 3 residues before the CDR3 end, the germline J gene is used to fill in that end. V usage is TRBV5-1 and J usage is TRBJ1-2, with D perhaps TRBD1 (5 bases). CDR1 and CDR2 (germline): SGHRS, YFSETQ. The V end was cut by 0 bases, the J end by 4 bases, with 13 bases between. There are 15 residues in the CDR3. CDR3 bases read: TGCGCCAGCAGCTTGGAGGGGCGGCAGGGCTATGGC. It codes for CASSLEGRQGYG. The CDR3 in its entirety is CASSLEGRQGYGYTF.

To note about this clone: The read comes to an end 3 residues before the CDR3 does, leaving the germline J gene to fill in the end. The chain has TRBV6-2 or TRBV6-3 and TRBJ2-1; TRBD2 matches 12 bases. CDR3 length: 15 amino acids. Germline V gene sequence: CDR1 MNHEY, CDR2 SVGEGT. V lost 7 bases to trimming and J lost 8 bases; unmatched junction nucleotides: 9. The covered CDR3 bases are TGTGCCAGCAACCTAAGGACTAGCGGGGACTATGAG. This sequence encodes CASNLRTSGDYE. The complete CDR3 sequence is CASNLRTSGDYEQFF.

As regards this clone: Read sequence stops 3 residues before the CDR3 end, and the germline J gene provides the missing end. The rearrangement links TRBV5-1 to TRBJ1-2; no firm D call. The germline V and J ends were trimmed by 4 bases and 3 bases, with 13 bases remaining between them. Per germline, CDR1 SGHRS and CDR2 YFSETQ. The CDR3 is made up of 14 amino acids. The CDR3 region is CASSRVSGDYGYTF. CDR3 DNA (partial): TGCGCCAGCAGCCGGGTCAGCGGAGACTATGGC.

As to this clone: The read ends 3 residues early relative to the CDR3; the germline J gene fills the gap. The chain uses TRBV7-2 and TRBJ1-6, with D hard to call. The CDR3 runs 15 residues. Germline CDR1 is SGHTA and CDR2 is FQGNSA. V dropped 3 bases and J dropped 7 bases, with 13 bases sitting between them. This CDR3 is CASSFGAFGNSPLHF. The CDR3 bases that were read are TGTGCCAGCAGCTTTGGCGCTTTCGGGAATTCACCC.

About this clone itself: The read terminates 3 residues before the CDR3 end, so the remaining end is supplied by the germline J gene. The chain employs TRBV28 and TRBJ1-5, with D unclear. Germline V gives CDR1 MDHEN, CDR2 SYDVKM. The CDR3 totals 15 residues. The V gene lost 3 bases and the J gene lost 2 bases, with 11 bases spanning the gap. The CDR3 is CASSLAQFGNQPQHF. The CDR3 bases that were read are TGTGCCAGCAGTTTGGCCCAGTTTGGCAATCAGCCC.

To note about this clone: The read comes to an end 3 residues before the CDR3 does, leaving the germline J gene to fill in the end. J is TRBJ2-7 and V is TRBV10-2, with 8 nucleotides matching TRBD1. Germline V gene lookup returns CDR1 WSHSY and CDR2 SAAADI. The CDR3 sequence is 14 residues long. V shed 3 bases and J 4 bases; nucleotides not matched to a gene: 5. Incomplete CDR3 DNA: TGCGCCAGCAGTGAACAGGGGGTACGGTACGAG. Translated, it gives CASSEQGVRYE. The full-length CDR3 reads as CASSEQGVRYEQYF.

In regard to this clone: Read data end 3 residues before the CDR3 end; the end is taken from the germline J gene. The V and J genes are TRBV20-1 and TRBJ2-1; 8 bases agree with TRBD2. J was trimmed by 4 bases and V by 6 bases; bases with no gene match: 11. The CDR3 consists of 15 residues. CDR1 and CDR2 (germline): DFQATT, SNEGSKA (reference sequence). The CDR3 loop is CSAAPDLAGYNEQFF. The sequenced CDR3 bases are TGCAGTGCCGCGCCAGATTTAGCGGGGTACAATGAG.

In regard to this clone: The read stops 3 residues short of the end of the CDR3; the missing end is completed from the germline J gene. This same CDR3 is encoded by further DNA sequences in the sample. This chain connects TRBV4-1 to TRBJ1-3, with TRBD1 as a possible D gene (5 bases). V lost 0 bases and J 8 bases, leaving 11 bases between the germline ends. The CDR3 is 14 amino acids. Germline CDR1 is MGHRA and CDR2 is YSYEKL. The CDR3: CASSQDRRGDTIYF. The DNA read from the CDR3 is TGCGCCAGCAGCCAAGACCGGCGAGGGGACACC.

In regard to this clone: The read gets to within 3 residues of the CDR3 end, and the germline J gene fills in the rest. The rearrangement uses TRBV5-6 and TRBJ1-4; perhaps TRBD1 as D (5 bases). This CDR3 comprises 15 residues. V lost 0 bases to trimming and J lost 4 bases, with 10 bases between them. Germline CDR1 and CDR2: SGHDT and YYEEEE. This CDR3 reads CASSLAAGFNEKLFF. CDR3 bases read: TGTGCCAGCAGCTTGGCAGCAGGGTTTAATGAAAAA. Looking up the rest from reference TRBV5-6 and TRBJ1-4 gives the full variable domain: DAGVTQSPTHLIKTRGQQVTLRCSPKSGHDTVSWYQQALGQGPQFIFQYYEEEERQRGNFPDRFSGHQFPNYSSELNVNALLLGDSALYLCASSLAAGFNEKLFFGSGTQLSVL.

A word on this clone: The CDR3 is cut off 3 residues early in the read; its end comes from the germline J gene. The V and J genes are TRBV20-1 and TRBJ2-3, with D perhaps TRBD2 (5 bases). The CDR3 is 11 residues long. V lost 6 bases to trimming and J lost 5 bases, with 9 bases between them. The germline V gene has CDR1 DFQATT and CDR2 SNEGSKA (reference sequence). CDR3 sequence: CSAKSGDTQYF. CDR3 DNA (partial): TGCAGTGCAAAAAGCGGAGATACG.

As for this clone: Read coverage stops 3 residues before the CDR3 terminus; the germline J gene supplies the remainder. The J gene is TRBJ1-2, the V gene TRBV10-3; TRBD1 is a possible D gene (5 bases). Germline V gene lookup returns CDR1 ENHRY and CDR2 SYGVKD. V lost 8 bases and J lost 5, with 12 bases in between. The CDR3 is made up of 12 amino acids. CDR3 residues: CAIATDVYGYTF. Incomplete CDR3 DNA: TGTGCCATCGCGACAGATGTTTATGGC.

Regarding this clone: From the germline J gene comes the end of the CDR3, since the read stops 3 residues before it. This rearrangement joins TRBV20-1 to TRBJ2-7; TRBD2 might be the D (7 bases). Germline values: CDR1 DFQATT, CDR2 SNEGSKA (reference sequence). The CDR3 spans 15 residues. The V end was cut by 5 bases, the J end by 3 bases, with 20 bases between. CDR3 bases read: TGCAGTGCTGCGGGGGCTGACCGTAATAACTACGAG. This gives the protein CSAAGADRNNYE. The whole CDR3 sequence reads CSAAGADRNNYEQYF.

With regard to this clone: Sequencing ends 3 residues short of the CDR3 end; the germline J gene provides the rest. The rearrangement joins TRBV6-4 to TRBJ1-5; D may be TRBD1 (6 bases). Trimming pared 3 bases from V and 0 bases from J, leaving 6 bases between. There are 14 residues in the CDR3. CDR1 is MRHNA, CDR2 SNTAGT, per germline. The DNA read from the CDR3 is TGTGCCAGCAGTGAGGGACATAGCAATCAGCCC. It encodes CASSEGHSNQP. The entire CDR3 sequence reads CASSEGHSNQPQHF.

With regard to this clone: The CDR3 end lies 3 residues beyond the end of the read and is filled in from the germline J gene. The chain recombines TRBV2 with TRBJ1-6, with D tentatively TRBD1 (5 bases). Trimming cost V 4 bases and J 0 bases, with 10 bases left between them. The CDR3 has 16 residues. Germline values: CDR1 SNHLY, CDR2 FYNNEI. The CDR3 sequence is CASSGDGASYNSPLHF. The CDR3 bases that were read are TGTGCCAGCAGTGGTGATGGGGCCTCCTATAATTCACCC. Using reference TRBV2 and TRBJ1-6 for the parts outside the CDR3, the full variable domain is EPEVTQTPSHQVTQMGQEVILRCVPISNHLYFYWYRQILGQKVEFLVSFYNNEISEKSEIFDDQFSVERPDGSNFTLKIRSTKLEDSAMYFCASSGDGASYNSPLHFGNGTRLTVT.

Comments on this clone: The read finishes 3 residues shy of the CDR3 end, and the germline J gene is used to complete it. The chain joins TRBV11-2 to TRBJ1-6; TRBD1 agrees at 7 bases. CDR3 length equals 13 residues. The ends lost 6 bases at V and 8 bases at J; junction bases unmatched: 4. Germline CDR1 and CDR2: SGHAT and FQNNGV. CDR3 residues: CASSYTGDSPLHF. CDR3 bases read: TGTGCCAGCAGTTACACAGGGGATTCACCC.

For this clone: Sequencing ends 3 residues short of the CDR3 end; the germline J gene provides the rest. V is TRBV7-6 and J is TRBJ2-7; a weak D match, TRBD1 (7 bases). This CDR3 comprises 15 residues. In germline, CDR1 is SGHVS, CDR2 FNYEAQ. Deletions cut 5 bases from V and 4 bases from J, with 18 bases between. The part of the CDR3 DNA that was read is TGTGCCAGCAGCCCGGGACCAGGGGGAGGATACGAG. This gives the protein CASSPGPGGGYE. In full, the CDR3 is CASSPGPGGGYEQYF.

About this clone: The CDR3 extends 3 residues past the end of the read, so its final part is completed from the germline J gene. V is TRBV5-1 and J is TRBJ2-2; 8 nucleotides agree with TRBD1. The CDR3 has 16 residues. The V and J ends lost 4 bases and 6 bases, in that order; junction bases with no gene match: 11. Germline loops: CDR1 SGHRS, CDR2 YFSETQ. The CDR3 protein is CASSIRQGRGAGELFF. The sequenced part of the CDR3 DNA is TGCGCCAGCAGCATACGACAGGGGAGAGGGGCCGGGGAG. Drawing the rest from reference TRBV5-1 and TRBJ2-2, the complete variable domain is KAGVTQTPRYLIKTRGQQVTLSCSPISGHRSVSWYQQTPGQGLQFLFEYFSETQRNKGNFPGRFSGRQFSNSRSEMNVSTLELGDSALYLCASSIRQGRGAGELFFGEGSRLTVL.

As for this clone: The sequence runs out 3 residues before the end of the CDR3; the remainder is reconstructed from the germline J gene. V is TRBV5-1 and J is TRBJ1-4; 7 bases map to TRBD1. Germline CDR1 reads SGHRS; CDR2 reads YFSETQ. This CDR3 has 16 amino acids. J gave up 7 bases and V 4 bases, and 13 bases lay outside the gene matches. The CDR3 region is CASSPGQTKSREKLFF. The DNA read from the CDR3 is TGCGCCAGCAGCCCGGGACAGACCAAGAGTCGTGAAAAA.